Listed below are T cell receptor beta chains from one sample, sequenced in a study of blood T cell repertoires in COVID-19. Generated by immunoSEQ multiplex PCR, the TCRdb table keeps only in-frame clones and is missing some. The sample contains approximately 390,000 clones, 87% of which appear only once. Sequencing used PBMCs or T cells enriched from blood (not recorded which). Receptor source: a woman aged 50 to 60 who had recovered from COVID-19. The CDR3 runs from the conserved cysteine through the conserved F or W. The D gene is left open where the match is weak. For some rows the clone size is stated as once, few or many, or as a class when expanded; others skip it.

D gene	V gene	clone size	J gene	CDR3 length	CDR3 DNA	CDR3 protein
.	TRBV6-5	once	TRBJ1-4	15	TGTGCCAGCAGGCCCCGACTCTCAGGAGGTGAAAAACTGTTTTTT	CASRPRLSGGEKLFF
TRBD1	TRBV5-1	.	TRBJ2-1	15	TGCGCCAGCACCCAGACAGGGGATAAAGTAAATGAGCAGTTCTTC	CASTQTGDKVNEQFF
.	TRBV3-1/TRBV3-2	.	TRBJ1-4	18	TGTGCCAGCGCACAAGAAGGACCGGGGTACTCACATAATGAAAAACTGTTTTTT	CASAQEGPGYSHNEKLFF
TRBD2	TRBV28	once	TRBJ2-1	13	TGTGCCAGCAGCGGGGGGGCCCTCGATGAGCAGTTCTTC	CASSGGALDEQFF
.	TRBV18	.	TRBJ1-5	13	TGTGCCAGCTCAGAACACAGGGATCAGCCCCAGCATTTT	CASSEHRDQPQHF
TRBD1	TRBV18	.	TRBJ1-1	14	TGTGCCAGCTCGCGGGACAGGGGGCAAAATGAAGCTTTCTTT	CASSRDRGQNEAFF
.	TRBV3-1/TRBV3-2	.	TRBJ2-2	18	TGTGCCAGCAGCCAAGACTCCGGCAGGGGCCGTATGACCGGGGAGCTGTTTTTT	CASSQDSGRGRMTGELFF
.	TRBV18	.	TRBJ1-2	15	TGTGCCAGCTCACGAGACAGGACGGTTAACTATGGCTACACCTTC	CASSRDRTVNYGYTF
TRBD1	TRBV5-4	once	TRBJ1-2	15	TGTGCCAGCAGCTTGGCCGGACAGGGGGACTATGGCTACACCTTC	CASSLAGQGDYGYTF
TRBD1	TRBV5-8	.	TRBJ1-5	15	TGTGCCAGCAGCAAGGGGACAGGCGAAAATCAGCCCCAGCATTTT	CASSKGTGENQPQHF
.	TRBV5-1	.	TRBJ1-2	15	TGCGCCAGCACCGGTGGGACCGACGGGAGAGATGGCTACACCTTC	CASTGGTDGRDGYTF
.	TRBV28	once	TRBJ1-1	12	TGTGCCTGCAATAAACCGGGAGCTGAAGCTTTCTTT	CACNKPGAEAFF
.	TRBV11-1	.	TRBJ1-2	13	TGTGCCAGCAGCTTAGGGCCCAACTATGGCTACACCTTC	CASSLGPNYGYTF
.	TRBV6-1	.	TRBJ1-1	16	TGTGCCAGCAGTGAAGCCGTCCCTCGGGGGAACACTGAAGCTTTCTTT	CASSEAVPRGNTEAFF
TRBD1	TRBV12-5	.	TRBJ1-5	14	TGTGCTAGTGGTTTAGGACAGGGTGATCAGCCCCAGCATTTT	CASGLGQGDQPQHF
.	TRBV9	.	TRBJ1-3	15	TGTGCCAGCAGCGTAGGAGCTGCCTCTGGAAACACCATATATTTT	CASSVGAASGNTIYF
.	TRBV27	.	TRBJ1-2	13	TGTGCCAGCAGTTTATATGCAGGAGGAGGCTACACCTTC	CASSLYAGGGYTF
.	TRBV25-1	.	TRBJ1-1	14	TGTGCCAGCAGCCCCGCCGGGACTAACACTGAAGCTTTCTTT	CASSPAGTNTEAFF
.	TRBV20-1	.	TRBJ2-1	14	TGCAGTGCTAGTGGCGGGGGCAGCTACAATGAGCAGTTCTTC	CSASGGGSYNEQFF
.	TRBV13	.	TRBJ1-1	14	TGTGCCAGCCGCTACGGAGGCCTGAACACTGAAGCTTTCTTT	CASRYGGLNTEAFF
TRBD1	TRBV3-1/TRBV3-2	.	TRBJ1-3	17	TGTGCCAGCAGCCTCCGGACAGGCGGAAGCTCTGGAAACACCATATATTTT	CASSLRTGGSSGNTIYF
.	TRBV7-9	.	TRBJ2-7	15	TGTGCCAGCAGCTTAGCGGCAGGGATGACCTACGAGCAGTACTTC	CASSLAAGMTYEQYF
.	TRBV6-5	.	TRBJ2-3	14	TGTGCCAGCAGAGCGGCTCATCCGGCAGATACGCAGTATTTT	CASRAAHPADTQYF
.	TRBV19	once	TRBJ1-4	14	TGTGCCAGTAGTATAGAGCTCTCGGTTGAAAAACTGTTTTTT	CASSIELSVEKLFF
.	TRBV28	.	TRBJ1-6	12	TGTGCCAGCAGTTTCGGTAATTCACCCCTCCACTTT	CASSFGNSPLHF
.	TRBV7-2	.	TRBJ2-7	13	TGTGCCAGCAGCTTGGACTACCCCTACGAGCAGTACTTC	CASSLDYPYEQYF
.	TRBV6-5	.	TRBJ2-5	13	TGTGCCAGCAGTACCCGAGGCTCGGAGACCCAGTACTTC	CASSTRGSETQYF
.	TRBV7-9	.	TRBJ2-1	12	TGTGCCAGCAGTCAATCCTACAATGAGCAGTTCTTC	CASSQSYNEQFF
.	TRBV5-1	.	TRBJ1-5	14	TGCGCCAGCAGCTTGGACGGGGGGTATCAGCCCCAGCATTTT	CASSLDGGYQPQHF
.	TRBV5-1	.	TRBJ1-1	16	TGCGCCAGCAGTTACGCTACGACAGGATTGAACACTGAAGCTTTCTTT	CASSYATTGLNTEAFF
.	TRBV11-2	.	TRBJ2-1	16	TGTGCCAGCAGCCCACTAGGACAGAGCTCCTACAATGAGCAGTTCTTC	CASSPLGQSSYNEQFF
.	TRBV15	.	TRBJ1-2	14	TGTGCCACCAGCACCCATACAGGGACCGCTGGCTACACCTTC	CATSTHTGTAGYTF
.	TRBV4-1	.	TRBJ1-3	15	TGCGCCAGCAGCCGCGCCGCGGGGGCTGGAAACACCATATATTTT	CASSRAAGAGNTIYF
.	TRBV1	.	TRBJ2-7	14	TGCACCAGCAGCAGTAGCGGGGGGGCCCGTGAGCAGTACTTC	CTSSSSGGAREQYF
TRBD1	TRBV12-3/TRBV12-4	.	TRBJ1-2	12	TGTGCCAGCTGGCGGACAGGCGGGGGCTACACCTTC	CASWRTGGGYTF
.	TRBV7-2	.	TRBJ1-5	15	TGTGCCAGCAGTCTGGGGCAATTTAGCAATCAGCCCCAGCATTTT	CASSLGQFSNQPQHF
.	TRBV9	.	TRBJ1-2	16	TGTGCCAGCAGCGTAGACATGGCGGCGGGATTGGATGGCTACACCTTC	CASSVDMAAGLDGYTF
TRBD1	TRBV27	.	TRBJ2-3	16	TGTGCCAGCAGTTCAAGGACAGGGAAGTTTCGAGATACGCAGTATTTT	CASSSRTGKFRDTQYF
.	TRBV2	.	TRBJ2-6	15	TGTGCCAGCAAGATGGGCTACTCTGGGGCCAACGTCCTGACTTTC	CASKMGYSGANVLTF
.	TRBV2	.	TRBJ1-1	14	TGTGCCAGCAGGGAACAGGTCGGGGGCACTGAAGCTTTCTTT	CASREQVGGTEAFF
.	TRBV7-3	.	TRBJ1-1	14	TGTGCCAGCAGCTTCTCGTTCGGGAACACTGAAGCTTTCTTT	CASSFSFGNTEAFF
.	TRBV19	.	TRBJ1-1	13	TGTGCCAGTAGTATACAGGGTGGGACTGAAGCTTTCTTT	CASSIQGGTEAFF
.	TRBV25-1	.	TRBJ1-6	17	TGTGCCAGCAGTGAATGGGGCGACCGAGCTCAGGCTTCACCCCTCCACTTT	CASSEWGDRAQASPLHF
.	TRBV19	.	TRBJ2-7	18	TGTGCCAGTAGTATAGTTTTCCAAGACAGGACGAAGAGCTACGAGCAGTACTTC	CASSIVFQDRTKSYEQYF
TRBD1	TRBV3-1/TRBV3-2	.	TRBJ1-4	18	TGTGCCAGCAGCCAAGATCAAGGAACCGGGACAGGGGATGAAAAACTGTTTTTT	CASSQDQGTGTGDEKLFF
.	TRBV13	.	TRBJ1-1	15	TGTGCCAGCAGCTTAGGTTGGGGCGGGGGCTCTGAAGCTTTCTTT	CASSLGWGGGSEAFF
.	TRBV18	.	TRBJ1-1	15	TGTGCCAGCCGGACAGTTGGGCGAGGGGACACTGAAGCTTTCTTT	CASRTVGRGDTEAFF
.	TRBV5-1	.	TRBJ2-6	15	TGCGCCAGCAGCTTTGAGGTCTCTGGGGCCAACGTCCTGACTTTC	CASSFEVSGANVLTF
.	TRBV28	.	TRBJ1-2	15	TGTGCCAGCAGTTTACGGGTCCCAGGGTGGAGTGGCTACACCTTC	CASSLRVPGWSGYTF
TRBD2	TRBV12-3/TRBV12-4	.	TRBJ2-2	13	TGTGCCAGCGGGGGGGTCCTCATCGGGGAGCTGTTTTTT	CASGGVLIGELFF
.	TRBV4-3	.	TRBJ1-2	16	TGCGCCAGCAGCCAAGATATAGCAGGGGAAGGCTATGGCTACACCTTC	CASSQDIAGEGYGYTF
TRBD1	TRBV10-1	.	TRBJ1-3	14	TGCGCCAGCAGAGAGACAGGGCCAGGAAACACCATATATTTT	CASRETGPGNTIYF
.	TRBV30	once	TRBJ2-4	14	TGTGCCTGGACTAGAAAGTTAGCCAAAAACATTCAGTACTTC	CAWTRKLAKNIQYF
.	TRBV7-9	.	TRBJ1-5	14	TGTGCCAGCAGCTTAGGACAGAATAATCAGCCCCAGCATTTT	CASSLGQNNQPQHF